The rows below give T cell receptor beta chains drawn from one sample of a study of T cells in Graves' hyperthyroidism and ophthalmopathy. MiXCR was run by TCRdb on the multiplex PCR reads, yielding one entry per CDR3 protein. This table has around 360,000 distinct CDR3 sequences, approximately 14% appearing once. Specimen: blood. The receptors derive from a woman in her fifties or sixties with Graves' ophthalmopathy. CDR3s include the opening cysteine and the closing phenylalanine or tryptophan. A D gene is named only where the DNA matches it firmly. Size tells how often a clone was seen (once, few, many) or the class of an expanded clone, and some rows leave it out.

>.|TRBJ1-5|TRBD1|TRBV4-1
CASSQEWTGEQPQHF
TGCGCCAGCAGCCAAGAGTGGACAGGGGAACAGCCCCAGCATTTT
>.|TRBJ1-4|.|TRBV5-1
CASSPDSYNEKLFF
TGCGCCAGCAGCCCGGACAGCTATAATGAAAAACTGTTTTTT
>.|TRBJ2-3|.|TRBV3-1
CAARGASTDTQYF
TGTGCCGCGAGGGGGGCCAGCACAGATACGCAGTATTTT
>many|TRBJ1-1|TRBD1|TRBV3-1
CASSFRDRATEAFF
TGTGCCAGCAGCTTCCGGGACAGAGCCACTGAAGCTTTCTTT
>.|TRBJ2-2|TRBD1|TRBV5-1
CASSRGQGWTGELFF
TGCGCCAGCAGCCGGGGACAGGGGTGGACCGGGGAGCTGTTTTTT
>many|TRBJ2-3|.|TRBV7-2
CASSLTSYRTGTDTQYF
TGTGCCAGCAGCTTAACGAGCTACAGAACTGGCACAGATACGCAGTATTTT
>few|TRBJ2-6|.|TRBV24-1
CATSDRTVSGANVLTF
TGTGCCACCAGTGACCGGACCGTCTCTGGGGCCAACGTCCTGACTTTC
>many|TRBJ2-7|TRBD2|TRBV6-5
CASSYSLAGEQNEQYF
TGTGCCAGCAGTTACTCTCTAGCGGGAGAACAAAACGAGCAGTACTTC
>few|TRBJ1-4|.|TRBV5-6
CASSLGGQFATNEKLFF
TGTGCCAGCAGCTTAGGCGGACAGTTTGCAACTAATGAAAAACTGTTTTTT
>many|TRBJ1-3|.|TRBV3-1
CASSPKWSGNTIYF
TGTGCCAGCAGCCCGAAGTGGAGTGGAAACACCATATATTTT
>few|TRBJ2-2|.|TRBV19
CASSMSRRTGELFF
TGTGCCAGTAGTATGAGCAGGCGCACCGGGGAGCTGTTTTTT
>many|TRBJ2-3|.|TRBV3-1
CASSQVRGRTDTQYF
TGTGCCAGCAGCCAAGTCAGGGGTCGCACAGATACGCAGTATTTT
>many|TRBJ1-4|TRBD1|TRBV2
CASSKTGSNEKLFF
TGTGCCAGCAGTAAGACAGGGTCTAATGAAAAACTGTTTTTT
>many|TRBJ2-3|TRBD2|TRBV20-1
CSALPRLAGVSTQYF
TGCAGTGCGTTGCCTCGACTAGCGGGAGTTAGTACGCAGTATTTT
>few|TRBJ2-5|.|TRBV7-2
CASSLGNKGETQYF
TGTGCCAGCAGCTTAGGGAATAAGGGAGAGACCCAGTACTTC
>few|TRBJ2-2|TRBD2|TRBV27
CASLGGVSTGELFF
TGTGCCAGCCTGGGGGGGGTCTCTACCGGGGAGCTGTTTTTT
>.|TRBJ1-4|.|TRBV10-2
CASSETRSEKLFF
TGCGCCAGCAGTGAGACCCGATCGGAAAAACTGTTTTTT
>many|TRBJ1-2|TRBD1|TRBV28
CASRAQGDHGYTF
TGTGCCAGCAGGGCACAGGGGGACCATGGCTACACCTTC
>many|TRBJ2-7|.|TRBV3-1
CASSWGTESYEQYF
TGTGCCAGCAGCTGGGGGACGGAGTCCTACGAGCAGTACTTC
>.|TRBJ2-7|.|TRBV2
CASRRVKGYEQYF
TGTGCCAGCAGGAGAGTGAAGGGCTACGAGCAGTACTTC
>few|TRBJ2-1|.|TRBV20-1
CSARDPDREQFF
TGCAGTGCTAGAGATCCCGACAGGGAGCAGTTCTTC
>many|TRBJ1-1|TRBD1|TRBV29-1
CSVQRGTGSLTEAFF
TGCAGCGTTCAGCGGGGGACAGGCAGTTTGACTGAAGCTTTCTTT
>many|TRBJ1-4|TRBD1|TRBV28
CASSSGTATNEKLFF
TGTGCCAGCAGTTCTGGGACAGCAACTAATGAAAAACTGTTTTTT
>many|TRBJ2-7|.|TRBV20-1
CSANVQGPSYEQYF
TGCAGTGCTAACGTACAGGGCCCTTCCTACGAGCAGTACTTC
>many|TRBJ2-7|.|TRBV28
CASSLYGSYEQYF
TGTGCCAGCAGTTTATACGGCTCCTACGAGCAGTACTTC
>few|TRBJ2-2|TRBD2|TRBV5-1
CASSREGRTGELFF
TGCGCCAGCAGCCGGGAGGGTAGGACCGGGGAGCTGTTTTTT